This TCR beta chain stems from a study of T cells in Graves' hyperthyroidism and ophthalmopathy. Study conclusions and caveats: With a median lead of 6.5 months before onset, the model predicted ophthalmopathy.

In the case of this clonotype: Its antigen remains unknown.

Regions amplified from RNA transcripts were the TCR beta CDR3 regions. A set of HTBI primers served as the primers for a first-round RT-PCR of the TCR CDR3. One entry per CDR3 protein, called by TCRdb with MiXCR from the multiplex PCR reads. The table shows around 500,000 distinct CDR3 sequences, with about 16% occurring only once. A patient was excluded if there was uncontrolled infection, other autoimmune disease, pregnancy or lactation. Diagnoses were made from clinical symptoms, serum measures (thyroxine and TRAb), thyroid ultrasound and orbital computed tomography. Fresh peripheral blood, roughly 10 ml, was the source of the PBMCs. This receptor was taken from a woman between 25 and 40 years old with Graves' ophthalmopathy. The sequenced material came from blood.

The CDR3 is CASSDRGGVQYF. The CDR3 nucleotides are TGTGCCAGCAGTGATCGGGGTGGCGTGCAGTACTTC. V is TRBV6-1 and J is TRBJ2-7; a weak D match, TRBD2 (5 bases). Deletions cut 3 bases from V and 9 bases from J, with 12 bases between. Germline V CDR1 and CDR2: MNHNS, SASEGT. This CDR3 spans 12 amino acids.